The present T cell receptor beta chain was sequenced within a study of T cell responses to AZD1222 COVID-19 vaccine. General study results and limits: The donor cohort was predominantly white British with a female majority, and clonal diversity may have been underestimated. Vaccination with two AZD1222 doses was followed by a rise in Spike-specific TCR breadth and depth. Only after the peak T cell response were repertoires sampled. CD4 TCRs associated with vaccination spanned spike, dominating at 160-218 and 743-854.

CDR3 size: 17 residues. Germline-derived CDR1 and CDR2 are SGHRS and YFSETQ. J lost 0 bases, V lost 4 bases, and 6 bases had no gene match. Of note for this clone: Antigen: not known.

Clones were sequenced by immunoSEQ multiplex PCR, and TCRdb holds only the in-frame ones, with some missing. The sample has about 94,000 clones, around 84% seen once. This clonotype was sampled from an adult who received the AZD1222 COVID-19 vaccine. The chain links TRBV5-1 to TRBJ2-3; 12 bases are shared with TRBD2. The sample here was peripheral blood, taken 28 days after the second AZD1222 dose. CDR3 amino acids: CASSPGLAGLSTDTQYF. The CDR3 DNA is TGCGCCAGCAGCCCGGGACTAGCGGGCCTTAGCACAGATACGCAGTATTTT.